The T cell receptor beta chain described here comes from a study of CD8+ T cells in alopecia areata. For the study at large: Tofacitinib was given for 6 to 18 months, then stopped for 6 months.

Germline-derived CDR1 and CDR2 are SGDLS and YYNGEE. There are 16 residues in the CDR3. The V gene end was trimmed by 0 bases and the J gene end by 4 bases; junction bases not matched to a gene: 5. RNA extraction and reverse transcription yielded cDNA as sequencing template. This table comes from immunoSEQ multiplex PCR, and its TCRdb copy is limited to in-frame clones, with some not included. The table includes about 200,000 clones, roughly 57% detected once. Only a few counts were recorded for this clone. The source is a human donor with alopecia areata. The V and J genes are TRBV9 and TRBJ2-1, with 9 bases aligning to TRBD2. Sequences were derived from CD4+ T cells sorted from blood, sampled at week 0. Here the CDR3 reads CASSVATAGGYNEQFF. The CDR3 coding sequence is TGTGCCAGCAGCGTAGCTACCGCGGGGGGGTACAATGAGCAGTTCTTC.